This T cell receptor (beta chain) emerged from a study of cytomegalovirus exposure and HLA in healthy donors. This PCR relied on a set of 60 Vbeta primers and 13 Jbeta primers. This table comes from immunoSEQ multiplex PCR, and its TCRdb copy is limited to in-frame clones, with some not included. The table includes 90,000 to 140,000 clones, around 15% detected once. This clone turned up a few times. This CDR3 has 16 residues. Looked up from germline, CDR1 is MNHEY and CDR2 is SMNVEV (reference sequence). Losses at the gene ends were 3 bases for V and 0 bases for J; bases not matched to a gene: 5. Sequencing was carried out using PBMCs. The chain uses TRBV27 and TRBJ2-1, with 7 positions matching TRBD2. This receptor was obtained from a female donor in good health and CMV-seronegative. CDR3: CASSFLGGSSYNEQFF. For the CDR3, the DNA is TGTGCCAGCAGTTTTTTGGGGGGGAGCTCCTACAATGAGCAGTTCTTC.